The next 18 T cell receptor beta chains were all read from a single sample in a study of tumor-infiltrating lymphocytes in primary liver carcinoma. It was unsorted whole blood that yielded blood RNA, and germline DNA was also extracted. TCR beta cDNA was prepared out of roughly 520 ng total RNA by means of a constant-region primer. Investigators got TCR beta libraries out of three nested multiplex PCR rounds, done with slightly modified ARM-PCR. It was with TRBV1-TRBV30 forward primers and a C-beta reverse primer that the first two PCR rounds were run, at around 10 cycles each. TCRdb reprocessed the multiplex PCR reads via MiXCR and lists one record per CDR3 protein. This sample has approximately 330,000 distinct CDR3 sequences, with approximately 64% found just once. What was sequenced was peripheral blood. These receptors originate from a man aged 35-49 years with primary liver carcinoma and hepatitis B virus infection.

This clonotype has just a few counts. The chain is built from TRBV7-9 and TRBJ2-1, with 7 bases that match TRBD2. Germline CDR1 SEHNR, CDR2 FQNEAQ (reference sequence). V lost 5 bases to trimming and J lost 5 bases; unmatched junction nucleotides: 12. The CDR3 covers 16 residues. In DNA, the CDR3 is TGTGCCAGCAGCGGTCGACTAGCTGGCTTAAACAATGAGCAGTTCTTC. Translated, it gives CASSGRLAGLNNEQFF.

This chain links TRBV5-1 with TRBJ2-4, with unresolved D. The V end was cut by 3 bases, the J end by 9 bases, with 7 bases between. This CDR3 is built from 11 residues. Germline-derived CDR1 and CDR2 are SGHRS and YFSETQ. The CDR3 nucleotides are TGCGCCAGCAGCTCCGTTAGCATTCAGTACTTC. Amino acid sequence: CASSSVSIQYF.

Note on this clonotype: Likely a read error: the CDR3 ends without its conserved phenylalanine or tryptophan. This chain joins TRBV11-2 and TRBJ2-7, with TRBD1 matching 10 bases. The V gene end was trimmed by 5 bases and the J gene end by 8 bases; junction bases not matched to a gene: 15. The germline gives CDR1 SGHAT, CDR2 FQNNGV. The CDR3 sequence is 16 residues long. The CDR3 region has the DNA TGTGCCAGCAGCCGACTTTCGGGACAGGGGCCAGGGCAGCAGTACCTC. Encoded protein: CASSRLSGQGPGQQYL.

This clonotype occurred a few times. A read error is likely, as this CDR3 ends without the conserved phenylalanine or tryptophan. The chain carries TRBV11-2 and TRBJ2-5; TRBD1 aligns across 8 bases. CDR3 length equals 16 residues. CDR1 and CDR2 from the germline V gene are SGHAT and FQNNGV. The CDR3 spells CASSLALTGAQETQYY. CDR3 DNA sequence: TGTGCCAGCAGCTTAGCACTGACAGGGGCTCAAGAGACTCAGTACTAC.

For this clonotype: A read error may produce the germline difference seen at one junction end. The V gene is TRBV6-6, the J gene TRBJ2-2; D might be TRBD2 (6 bases). Germline V gene data show CDR1 as MNHNY and CDR2 as SVGAGI (reference sequence). This CDR3 has 16 amino acids. The CDR3 here is CASSSSGTQGTGGLFF. Here the CDR3 DNA reads TGTGCCAGCAGTTCGTCCGGGACCCAGGGCACCGGGGGGCTGTTTTTT.

This clonotype was detected ten times or more. This chain connects TRBV6-5 to TRBJ1-2; the D gene is possibly TRBD1 (6 bases). Trimming stripped 4 bases from V and 3 bases from J, with 9 bases between. Germline V gene data show CDR1 as MNHEY and CDR2 as SVGAGI. The CDR3 contains 13 residues. CDR3 loop: CASSSGTYYGYTF. CDR3 bases: TGTGCCAGCAGTTCCGGGACATACTATGGCTACACCTTC.

This clonotype was seen a handful of times. The rearrangement joins TRBV5-4 to TRBJ2-5, with D maybe TRBD1 (5 bases). V was trimmed by 7 bases and J by 4 bases, leaving 11 bases between them. This CDR3 is built from 12 residues. Germline V gene sequence: CDR1 SGHNT, CDR2 YYREEE (reference sequence). CDR3 residues: CASGHAGETQYF. CDR3 in DNA: TGTGCCAGCGGACACGCCGGAGAGACCCAGTACTTC.

This clonotype was detected only once. A much larger clone differs by one base, so this may be a read error. The gene calls are TRBV6-2 or TRBV6-3 and TRBJ2-4; D unclear. Between the trimmed V and J ends, which lost 4 bases and 12 bases, there was a span of 10 bases. Germline loops: CDR1 MNHEY, CDR2 SVGEGT. The CDR3 loop spans 11 amino acids. This CDR3 is CASSSSYTQYF. The CDR3 nucleotides read TGTGCCAGCAGTTCCTCCTACACTCAGTACTTC.

This clonotype was counted once. It may be a read error: a sequence one base away is much more abundant. The chain carries TRBV6-1 and TRBJ2-1, with TRBD2 matching over 16 bases. The CDR3 consists of 20 residues. Trimming took 8 bases from V and 0 from J; bases not matched to a gene: 13. Per germline, CDR1 MNHNS and CDR2 SASEGT. As DNA, the CDR3 is TGTGCCAGCGGTCACGGGGGACTAGCGGGAGGGGGGGCCTCCTACAATGAGCAGTTCTTC. Translated, it gives CASGHGGLAGGGASYNEQFF.

This clonotype was detected many times. The V call is TRBV6-5, the J call TRBJ2-5; D is unclear. The CDR3 is made up of 11 amino acids. Germline CDR1 and CDR2: MNHEY and SVGAGI. Trimming took off 2 bases at V and 5 bases at J, with 3 bases between the two ends. In DNA form, the CDR3 reads TGTGCCAGCAGTTACGGGGAGACCCAGTACTTC. Amino acids: CASSYGETQYF.

With respect to this clonotype: Likely a read error: the CDR3 ends without its conserved phenylalanine or tryptophan. The chain has TRBV6-6 and TRBJ2-1; TRBD2 matches at 7 bases. Germline CDR1 reads MNHNY; CDR2 reads SVGAGI (reference sequence). The CDR3 has 17 residues. J lost 4 bases, V lost 0 bases, and 9 bases had no gene match. This CDR3 reads CASSYSTAGLLYNEQFL. CDR3 coding DNA: TGTGCCAGCAGTTACTCGACTGCGGGACTACTATACAATGAGCAGTTCCTC.

The chain uses TRBV12-3 or TRBV12-4 and TRBJ2-3; TRBD1 or TRBD2 may be the D gene (5 bases each). With 6 bases removed from V and 6 bases from J, the gap between germline ends came to 16 bases. The CDR3 runs to 14 residues. The CDR3 region is CASRPTGSGDTQYF. The CDR3 nucleotides read TGTGCCAGCAGGCCTACAGGTTCGGGGGATACGCAGTATTTT.

Turning to this clonotype: The junction departs from germline at one end; a sequencing error may be responsible. Written as DNA, the CDR3 is TGTACCAGCAGCTTATATTTAGCGGGAGGGGTTCGGGGCACTGATACGCAGTATTTT. Its translation: CTSSLYLAGGVRGTDTQYF. The V gene is TRBV11-2, the J gene TRBJ2-3; 11 nucleotides line up with TRBD2. This CDR3 has 19 residues. Germline V CDR1 and CDR2: SGHAT, FQNNGV. The entire variable domain, with the rest obtained from reference TRBV11-2 and TRBJ2-3, is as follows: EAGVAQSPRYKIIEKRQSVAFWCNPISGHATLYWYQQILGQGPKLLIQFQNNGVVDDSQLPKDRFSAERLKGVDSTLKIQPAKLEDSAVYLCTSSLYLAGGVRGTDTQYFGPGTRLTVL.

The sample holds one count of this clonotype. At one end the junction does not follow the germline gene, possibly because of a read error. The V and J genes are TRBV6-1 and TRBJ2-1, with TRBD2 as a possible D gene (6 bases). The CDR3 loop spans 15 amino acids. Germline loops: CDR1 MNHNS, CDR2 SASEGT. The CDR3 nucleotides are TGTGCCAGCCACGCGGGGCGTGGAGGTTACAATGCGCAGTTCTTC. It encodes CASHAGRGGYNAQFF.

With respect to this clonotype: A clone one base away is much larger, so this may be a read error. This chain connects TRBV6-1 to TRBJ2-7; no definite D call. CDR1 MNHNS and CDR2 SASEGT come from the germline V gene. The V end lost 2 bases, the J end lost 6 bases, and 17 bases lay between the germline ends. The CDR3 is 15 residues long. CDR3 loop: CASSESVSSFREQYF. The DNA of the CDR3 is TGTGCCAGCAGTGAATCGGTTTCCTCCTTCCGCGAGCAGTACTTC.

This clonotype was counted at least ten times. This chain uses TRBV6-2 or TRBV6-3 with TRBJ1-1, with 8 nucleotides matching TRBD1. CDR1 MNHEY and CDR2 SVGEGT come from the germline V gene. J lost 0 bases, V lost 5 bases, and 5 bases had no gene match. The CDR3 totals 15 residues. CDR3 residues: CASSEDRGMNTEAFF. In DNA, the CDR3 is TGTGCCAGCAGTGAAGACAGGGGCATGAACACTGAAGCTTTCTTT.

Details on this clonotype: Since a much larger clone is just one base distant, this may be a read error. The chain uses TRBV6-4 and TRBJ2-3; TRBD2 is a possible D gene (5 bases). Germline CDR1 is MRHNA and CDR2 is SNTAGT. The CDR3 covers 14 residues. The CDR3 reads CASSDSASTDTQCF. The DNA of the CDR3 is TGTGCCAGCAGTGACTCGGCTAGCACAGATACGCAGTGTTTT.

This clonotype has only one observation. The CDR3 carries no conserved terminal phenylalanine or tryptophan, so it likely arises from a read error. The chain joins TRBV4-1 to TRBJ2-7; D gene unclear. Looked up from germline, CDR1 is MGHRA and CDR2 is YSYEKL. Trimming stripped 4 bases from V and 3 bases from J, with 19 bases between. This CDR3 region has 16 residues. The CDR3 here is CASSPPEQVKYYEQYS. Written as DNA, the CDR3 is TGCGCCAGCAGCCCCCCTGAGCAGGTCAAATACTACGAGCAGTACTCC.